Listed below are T cell receptor beta chains from one sample, sequenced in a study of T cell changes during pregnancy in multiple sclerosis. Data came from immunoSEQ multiplex PCR; TCRdb stores just in-frame clones and leaves some out. There are 85,000 to 100,000 clones in the sample; roughly 92% occur only once, and almost 1% lies in the top ten. The starting material was peripheral blood, obtained after pregnancy. Source of these receptors: a female donor with multiple sclerosis, enrolled in a pregnancy study. CDR3s include the opening cysteine and the closing phenylalanine or tryptophan. The D gene is left open where the match is weak. Clone size, where shown, is once, few, many, or a class for clones that have expanded.

abundance | j_gene | d_gene | v_gene | CDR3aa | CDR3nt
- | TRBJ2-2 | - | TRBV5-6 | CASSALSGSYRELFF | TGTGCCAGCAGCGCCCTTTCGGGATCCTACCGGGAGCTGTTTTTT
once | TRBJ2-1 | TRBD1 | TRBV7-9 | CASSELTGIYNEQFF | TGTGCCAGCAGCGAACTGACAGGGATCTACAATGAGCAGTTCTTC
- | TRBJ2-1 | TRBD1 | TRBV5-1 | CASSWDRGPVSEQFF | TGCGCCAGCAGCTGGGACAGGGGGCCGGTTAGCGAGCAGTTCTTC
- | TRBJ2-6 | - | TRBV19 | CASSLIQAGANVLTF | TGTGCCAGTAGTTTAATACAGGCTGGGGCCAACGTCCTGACTTTC
- | TRBJ2-7 | TRBD1 | TRBV6-1 | CASSADRAYEQYF | TGTGCCAGCAGCGCCGACAGGGCCTACGAGCAGTACTTC
- | TRBJ1-2 | - | TRBV9 | CASSRTGGVEGYTF | TGTGCCAGCAGCCGCACCGGGGGGGTTGAGGGCTACACCTTC
- | TRBJ2-1 | TRBD1 | TRBV6-5 | CASRTRGTGLNEQFF | TGTGCCAGCAGAACAAGAGGGACAGGGCTCAATGAGCAGTTCTTC
- | TRBJ2-3 | TRBD2 | TRBV19 | CASKSGGRPDTQYF | TGTGCCAGCAAGAGCGGGGGCCGACCAGATACGCAGTATTTT
once | TRBJ2-1 | TRBD2 | TRBV27 | CASSLSGGNEQFF | TGTGCCAGCAGTTTATCGGGAGGGAATGAGCAGTTCTTC
- | TRBJ2-2 | TRBD2 | TRBV5-1 | CASSTLAGAGTGELFF | TGCGCCAGCAGCACTCTAGCGGGAGCTGGCACCGGGGAGCTGTTTTTT
few | TRBJ1-1 | - | TRBV10-3 | CAISDPPVTEAFF | TGTGCCATCAGTGATCCCCCGGTGACTGAAGCTTTCTTT
once | TRBJ2-7 | - | TRBV4-1 | CASSQSRGSYEQYF | TGCGCCAGCAGCCAGAGCAGGGGATCCTACGAGCAGTACTTC
- | TRBJ1-2 | - | TRBV29-1 | CSVEEGRSYGYTF | TGCAGCGTTGAGGAGGGACGGAGCTATGGCTACACCTTC
- | TRBJ2-1 | TRBD2 | TRBV25-1 | CASSRTSGKQFF | TGTGCCAGCAGTCGGACTAGCGGGAAGCAGTTCTTC
once | TRBJ2-1 | TRBD2 | TRBV5-1 | CASSPTSGSGNEQFF | TGCGCCAGCAGCCCAACTAGCGGGAGCGGCAATGAGCAGTTCTTC
- | TRBJ2-5 | TRBD2 | TRBV9 | CASSVAISGRADETQYF | TGTGCCAGCAGCGTAGCTATTAGCGGGAGGGCCGACGAGACCCAGTACTTC
- | TRBJ2-5 | - | TRBV6-1 | CASSNPLQSQETQYF | TGTGCCAGCAGCAACCCCCTACAGTCTCAAGAGACCCAGTACTTC
once | TRBJ1-4 | - | TRBV7-2 | CASSLGTTGNEKLFF | TGTGCCAGCAGCCTAGGGACAACTGGAAATGAAAAACTGTTTTTT
- | TRBJ1-6 | TRBD1 | TRBV6-5 | CASSSGTVGSPLHF | TGTGCCAGCAGTTCCGGGACAGTTGGTTCACCCCTCCACTTT
- | TRBJ2-1 | TRBD2 | TRBV29-1 | CSVGESGSKSNEQFF | TGCAGCGTGGGGGAGAGCGGGAGTAAATCGAATGAGCAGTTCTTC
- | TRBJ2-7 | - | TRBV27 | CASSYGQLYEQYF | TGTGCCAGCAGTTATGGACAGTTATACGAGCAGTACTTC
- | TRBJ1-2 | - | TRBV27 | CASSSPGQGSDGYTF | TGTGCCAGCAGTTCCCCGGGTCAGGGGAGCGATGGCTACACCTTC